This TCR beta chain was identified in a study of CD8 T cells in Susac syndrome. This clonotype was seen only once. V was clipped by 2 bases and J by 3 bases, with 26 bases between them. Germline V lookup: CDR1 GTSNPN, CDR2 SVGIG (reference sequence). This CDR3 has 18 amino acids. An amount of RNA that ranged from 0.5 to 1 ug was reverse transcribed with random hexamers. Amplification of TCR beta CDR3 spanned 54 Vbeta and 13 Jbeta via immunoSEQ multiplex PCR. TCRdb passed the immunoSEQ multiplex PCR reads through MiXCR, listing each CDR3 protein once. The sample shows roughly 150,000 distinct CDR3 sequences, 90% to 95% of them seen only once.

The source material was CD8+ T cells from PBMCs. The chain carries TRBV30 and TRBJ2-7; D might be TRBD1 or TRBD2, each matching 5 bases. The source is a human donor with multiple sclerosis. The CDR3 spells CAWSSWGSPQTADYEQYF. The CDR3 DNA is TGTGCCTGGAGTTCTTGGGGGTCGCCACAAACAGCTGACTACGAGCAGTACTTC.